The 6 T cell receptor beta chains given below trace back to one sample, sequenced in a study of blood T cell repertoires in COVID-19. The table came from immunoSEQ multiplex PCR; TCRdb's copy has only in-frame clones and leaves some out. Here the sample spans about 260,000 clones, around 87% being singletons. Input material: peripheral blood. Receptors were obtained from a woman aged 45-65 years with acute or convalescent COVID-19.

This chain links TRBV5-1 with TRBJ2-5, with D possibly TRBD2 on 6 matching bases. Trimming shortened V by 4 bases and J by 5 bases, and 15 bases separated the two germline ends. Germline V lookup: CDR1 SGHRS, CDR2 YFSETQ. This CDR3 has 14 residues. The CDR3 loop reads CASSLALRSETQYF. As DNA, the CDR3 is TGCGCCAGCAGCCTAGCGCTTAGGAGTGAGACCCAGTACTTC.

The chain uses TRBV29-1 and TRBJ1-1, with 9 bases lining up with TRBD1. Losses at the gene ends were 8 bases for V and 2 bases for J; bases not matched to a gene: 9. Germline loops: CDR1 SQVTM, CDR2 ANQGSEA. The CDR3 consists of 14 residues. The CDR3 nucleotides read TGCAGCTCTCGACAGGGGGTATTAAACACTGAAGCTTTCTTT. It is translated as CSSRQGVLNTEAFF.

The CDR3 nucleotides read TGCGCCAGCAGCGGCCCTGGACAGGGAAATGAAAAACTGTTTTTT. The encoded protein is CASSGPGQGNEKLFF. The chain combines TRBV4-1 with TRBJ1-4, with 8 bases identical to TRBD1. The germline V gene encodes CDR1 MGHRA and CDR2 YSYEKL. The ends lost 5 bases at V and 5 bases at J; junction bases unmatched: 7. The length of the CDR3 is 15 residues.

The chain recombines TRBV18 with TRBJ2-3; no clear D. The germline CDR1 and CDR2 sequences are KGHSH and LQKENI. V was shortened by 0 bases and J by 5 bases, with 12 bases between the two germline ends. CDR3 length: 15 amino acids. CDR3 protein: CASSPPMRGEDTQYF. As DNA, the CDR3 is TGTGCCAGCTCACCACCTATGCGAGGTGAAGATACGCAGTATTTT.

The genes are TRBV19 and TRBJ2-1; possibly TRBD1 for D (7 bases). CDR1 is LNHDA, CDR2 SQIVND, per germline (reference sequence). The length of the CDR3 is 15 residues. Trimming took 4 bases from V and 2 from J, leaving 12 bases between them. The CDR3 DNA reads as TGTGCCAGTAGTACCCAGGGGGAGGCCTACAATGAGCAGTTCTTC. Residues: CASSTQGEAYNEQFF.

CDR3 sequence: CASSLGGLTGGIQYF. The CDR3, as DNA: TGTGCCAGCAGCTTAGGGGGGCTTACGGGAGGCATTCAGTACTTC. V usage is TRBV7-9 and J usage is TRBJ2-4; D perhaps matches TRBD2 (7 bases). V shed 1 base and J shed 9 bases, with 16 bases lying between them. This CDR3 has 15 amino acids. Per the germline V gene, CDR1 is SEHNR and CDR2 is FQNEAQ (reference sequence).